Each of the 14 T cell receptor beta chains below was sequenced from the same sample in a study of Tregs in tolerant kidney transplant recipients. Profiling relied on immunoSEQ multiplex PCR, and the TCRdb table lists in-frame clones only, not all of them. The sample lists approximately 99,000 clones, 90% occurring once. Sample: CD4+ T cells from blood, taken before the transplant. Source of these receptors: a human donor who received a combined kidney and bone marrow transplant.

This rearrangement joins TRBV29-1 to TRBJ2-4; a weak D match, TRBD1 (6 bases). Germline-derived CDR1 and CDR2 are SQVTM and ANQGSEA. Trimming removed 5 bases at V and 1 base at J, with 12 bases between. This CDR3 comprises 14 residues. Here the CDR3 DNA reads TGCAGCGTTATTAGGGACACCGCCAAAAACATTCAGTACTTC. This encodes CSVIRDTAKNIQYF.

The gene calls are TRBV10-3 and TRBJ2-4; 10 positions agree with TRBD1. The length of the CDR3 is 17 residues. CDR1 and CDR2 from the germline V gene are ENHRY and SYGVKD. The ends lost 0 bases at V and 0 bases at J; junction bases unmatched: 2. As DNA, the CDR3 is TGTGCCATCAGTGAGTCGGACAGGGGGGTAGCCAAAAACATTCAGTACTTC. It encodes CAISESDRGVAKNIQYF.

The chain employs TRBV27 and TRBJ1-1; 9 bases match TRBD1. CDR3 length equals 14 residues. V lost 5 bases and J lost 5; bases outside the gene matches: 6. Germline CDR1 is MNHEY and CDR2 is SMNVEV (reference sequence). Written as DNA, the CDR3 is TGTGCCAGCAGTCCCGACAGGGGGGGGACTGAAGCTTTCTTT. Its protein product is CASSPDRGGTEAFF.

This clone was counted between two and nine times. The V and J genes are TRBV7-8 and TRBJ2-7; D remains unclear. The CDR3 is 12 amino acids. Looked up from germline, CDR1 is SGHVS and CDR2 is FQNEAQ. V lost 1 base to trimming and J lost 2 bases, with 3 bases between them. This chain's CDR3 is CASSLGAYEQYF. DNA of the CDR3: TGTGCCAGCAGCTTAGGCGCCTACGAGCAGTACTTC.

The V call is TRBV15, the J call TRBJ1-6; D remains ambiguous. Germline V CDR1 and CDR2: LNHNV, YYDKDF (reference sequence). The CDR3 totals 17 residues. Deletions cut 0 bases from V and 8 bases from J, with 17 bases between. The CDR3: CATSRDRAGSGYSPLHF. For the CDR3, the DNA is TGTGCCACCAGCAGAGATCGGGCGGGGTCGGGGTATTCACCCCTCCACTTT.

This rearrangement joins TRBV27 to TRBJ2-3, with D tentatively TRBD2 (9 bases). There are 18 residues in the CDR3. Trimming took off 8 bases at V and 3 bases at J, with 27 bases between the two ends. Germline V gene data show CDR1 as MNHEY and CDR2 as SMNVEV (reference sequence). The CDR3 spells CASPTGDEREAVTDTQYF. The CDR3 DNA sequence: TGTGCCAGCCCGACAGGGGACGAGCGGGAGGCCGTAACAGATACGCAGTATTTT.

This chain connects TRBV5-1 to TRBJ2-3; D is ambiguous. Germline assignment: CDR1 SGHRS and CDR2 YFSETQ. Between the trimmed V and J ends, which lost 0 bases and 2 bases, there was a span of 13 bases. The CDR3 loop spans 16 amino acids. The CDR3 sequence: CASSLAEASYTDTQYF. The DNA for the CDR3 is TGCGCCAGCAGCTTGGCCGAGGCATCTTACACAGATACGCAGTATTTT.

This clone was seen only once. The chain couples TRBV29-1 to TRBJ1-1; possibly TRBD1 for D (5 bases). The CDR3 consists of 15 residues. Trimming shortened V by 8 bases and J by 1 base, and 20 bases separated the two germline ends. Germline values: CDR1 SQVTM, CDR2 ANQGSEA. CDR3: CSTDLTGSANTEAFF. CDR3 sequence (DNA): TGCAGCACGGACCTTACAGGATCTGCGAACACTGAAGCTTTCTTT.

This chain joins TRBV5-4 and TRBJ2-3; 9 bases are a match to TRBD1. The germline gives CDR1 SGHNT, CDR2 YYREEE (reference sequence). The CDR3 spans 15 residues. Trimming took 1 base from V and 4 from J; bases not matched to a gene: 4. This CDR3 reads CASSLRDREADTQYF. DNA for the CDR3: TGTGCCAGCAGCTTGAGGGACAGGGAGGCAGATACGCAGTATTTT.

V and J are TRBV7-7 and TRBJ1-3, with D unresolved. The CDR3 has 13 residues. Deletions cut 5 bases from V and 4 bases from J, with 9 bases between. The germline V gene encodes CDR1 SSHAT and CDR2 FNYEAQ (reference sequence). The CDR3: CASSPSQGNTIYF. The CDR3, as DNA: TGTGCCAGCAGCCCCTCACAGGGAAACACCATATATTTT.

The CDR3 DNA reads TGTGCCAGCAGCTCAACCCGGACAGGCTACGAGCAGTACTTC. This codes for CASSSTRTGYEQYF. V and J are TRBV7-6 and TRBJ2-5, with 7 positions matching TRBD1. Near its end, the DNA agrees better with TRBJ2-7, so the J call may be wrong. CDR1 SGHVS and CDR2 FNYEAQ come from the germline V gene. The CDR3 has 14 amino acids.

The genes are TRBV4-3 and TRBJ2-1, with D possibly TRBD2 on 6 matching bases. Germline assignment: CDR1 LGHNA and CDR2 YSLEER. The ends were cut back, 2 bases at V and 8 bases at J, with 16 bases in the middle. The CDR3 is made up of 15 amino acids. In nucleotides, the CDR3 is TGCGCCAGCAGCCAATTTATAGCCCGCGGGGATGAGCAGTTCTTC. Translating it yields CASSQFIARGDEQFF.

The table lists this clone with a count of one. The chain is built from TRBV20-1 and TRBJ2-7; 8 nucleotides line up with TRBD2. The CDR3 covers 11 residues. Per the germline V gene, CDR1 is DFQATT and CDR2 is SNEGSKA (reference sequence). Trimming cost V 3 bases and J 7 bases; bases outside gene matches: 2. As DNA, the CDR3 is TGCAGTGCTAGTAGCGGGACAGAGCAGTACTTC. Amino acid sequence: CSASSGTEQYF.

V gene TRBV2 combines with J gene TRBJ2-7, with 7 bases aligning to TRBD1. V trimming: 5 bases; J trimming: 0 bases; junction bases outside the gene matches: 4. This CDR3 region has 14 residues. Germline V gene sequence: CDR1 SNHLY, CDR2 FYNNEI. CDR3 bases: TGTGCCAGCAGTATACAGGGGATCTCCTACGAGCAGTACTTC. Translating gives CASSIQGISYEQYF. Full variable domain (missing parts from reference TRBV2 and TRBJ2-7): EPEVTQTPSHQVTQMGQEVILRCVPISNHLYFYWYRQILGQKVEFLVSFYNNEISEKSEIFDDQFSVERPDGSNFTLKIRSTKLEDSAMYFCASSIQGISYEQYFGPGTRLTVT.